This TCR beta chain is from a study of blood T cells in healthy people across ages. The CDR3 covers 15 residues. V was clipped by 4 bases and J by 4 bases; unmatched bases: 8. Germline loops: CDR1 SGHRS, CDR2 YFSETQ. Using a J-beta primer mix together with a sample-barcoded 5' primer, a second PCR was run for roughly 6 to 12 cycles. Via MiXCR, TCRdb re-called the 5' RACE reads, giving one row per CDR3 protein. The table has under 1,100,000 distinct CDR3 sequences, approximately 26% seen once; the top ten hold 0.75%. This clonotype was seen more than once but under ten times. Its target is not known. Study results and limitations: With naive T cell percentage, TCR beta diversity showed a strong correlation.

This same sample was also taken into another study, of T cells of mothers and their children. That work contributes: Each child gave some 3 million TCR beta CDR3 reads (each mother, over 9 million). Similar thymic selection effects on TCR recombination output appear in pairs, both related and unrelated. Compared with unrelated pairs, related mother-child pairs had slightly higher, non-significant overlap.

This TCR came from a girl aged 2-9 years in good health. The J gene is TRBJ1-2, the V gene TRBV5-1, with 9 bases fitting TRBD1. Sample: blood. The CDR3 reads CASSNPGQGTYGYTF. CDR3 nucleotides: TGCGCCAGCAGCAATCCGGGACAGGGCACCTATGGCTACACCTTC. The variable domain in full, completed from reference TRBV5-1 and TRBJ1-2, reads KAGVTQTPRYLIKTRGQQVTLSCSPISGHRSVSWYQQTPGQGLQFLFEYFSETQRNKGNFPGRFSGRQFSNSRSEMNVSTLELGDSALYLCASSNPGQGTYGYTFGSGTRLTVV.